A selection of T cell receptor beta chains follows, all from one sample in a study of cytomegalovirus exposure and HLA in healthy donors. Repertoires were generated with immunoSEQ multiplex PCR, while TCRdb's copy carries only in-frame clones and drops some. This table holds approximately 150,000 clones, about four fifths found once. Material for sequencing was PBMCs. These receptors all come from a girl aged 5-17 years in good health and CMV-seropositive. Each CDR3 is given with its conserved first and last residue. Fields, in order: CDR3 DNA, CDR3 protein, V gene, clone size, D gene, J gene. D genes are given only for firm matches. Where a row states a size, it is once, few, many or the class of an expanded clone; other rows omit it.

CDR3 DNA: TGTGCCAGTTGGACTAGCGGGGGGCCTCCGGATACGCAGTATTTT
CDR3 protein: CASWTSGGPPDTQYF
V gene: TRBV6-6
clone size: NA
D gene: TRBD2
J gene: TRBJ2-3

CDR3 DNA: TGTGCCAGCAGCGGGGAACAGGGGGACACTGAAGCTTTCTTT
CDR3 protein: CASSGEQGDTEAFF
V gene: TRBV5-4
clone size: NA
D gene: TRBD1
J gene: TRBJ1-1

CDR3 DNA: TGTGCCAGCAGCATACAGGGGTCGGGCACAGATACGCAGTATTTT
CDR3 protein: CASSIQGSGTDTQYF
V gene: TRBV6-5
clone size: NA
D gene: TRBD1
J gene: TRBJ2-3

CDR3 DNA: TGTGCCAGTAGTATCCGGGACAGATCTCTGGACGAGCAGTACTTC
CDR3 protein: CASSIRDRSLDEQYF
V gene: TRBV19
clone size: NA
D gene: TRBD1
J gene: TRBJ2-7

CDR3 DNA: TGTGCCAGCAGCATCTACGGACAGGGGAATTCACCCCTCCACTTT
CDR3 protein: CASSIYGQGNSPLHF
V gene: TRBV2
clone size: NA
D gene: TRBD1
J gene: TRBJ1-6

CDR3 DNA: TGTGCCAGCAGCTCTCGGACTAGCGGGGGCACAGATACGCAGTATTTT
CDR3 protein: CASSSRTSGGTDTQYF
V gene: TRBV5-4
clone size: NA
D gene: TRBD2
J gene: TRBJ2-3

CDR3 DNA: TGTGCCAGCAGCTTAGGAGGGACTCGGAGCACCGGGGAGCTGTTTTTT
CDR3 protein: CASSLGGTRSTGELFF
V gene: TRBV11-2
clone size: NA
D gene: NA
J gene: TRBJ2-2

CDR3 DNA: TGTGCCAGCAGCGAGATGACAGGGGCAATGAACACTGAAGCTTTCTTT
CDR3 protein: CASSEMTGAMNTEAFF
V gene: TRBV5-6
clone size: NA
D gene: TRBD1
J gene: TRBJ1-1

CDR3 DNA: TGTGCCAGCAGCGTAGCAGGGGACACTGAAGCTTTCTTT
CDR3 protein: CASSVAGDTEAFF
V gene: TRBV9
clone size: NA
D gene: NA
J gene: TRBJ1-1

CDR3 DNA: TGTGCCAGCAGCCCAAATAGCGGGGGGGCCTACAATGAGCAGTTCTTC
CDR3 protein: CASSPNSGGAYNEQFF
V gene: TRBV7-9
clone size: NA
D gene: TRBD2
J gene: TRBJ2-1

CDR3 DNA: TGCGCCAGCAGCTTGGGGGGGGAGGCTGGCTACACCTTC
CDR3 protein: CASSLGGEAGYTF
V gene: TRBV5-1
clone size: NA
D gene: NA
J gene: TRBJ1-2

CDR3 DNA: TGTGCCAGCAGCGCGGGGGTCGCCGATCAGCCCCAGCATTTT
CDR3 protein: CASSAGVADQPQHF
V gene: TRBV9
clone size: few
D gene: NA
J gene: TRBJ1-5

CDR3 DNA: TGTGCCAGCACGCCAGCAGGGTTGAGCGAGACCCAGTACTTC
CDR3 protein: CASTPAGLSETQYF
V gene: TRBV9
clone size: NA
D gene: NA
J gene: TRBJ2-5

CDR3 DNA: TGCGCCAGCAGCTTGGAGGGGGCGGGGTACCAAGAGACCCAGTACTTC
CDR3 protein: CASSLEGAGYQETQYF
V gene: TRBV5-1
clone size: NA
D gene: NA
J gene: TRBJ2-5

CDR3 DNA: TGTGCCAGCAGCTTAGGGCGGGTCAGGGGGGCCCGGGACAATGAGCAGTTCTTC
CDR3 protein: CASSLGRVRGARDNEQFF
V gene: TRBV7-6
clone size: NA
D gene: NA
J gene: TRBJ2-1

CDR3 DNA: TGTGCCAGCAGCTTTGCGAGGGCTGAAGCTTTCTTT
CDR3 protein: CASSFARAEAFF
V gene: TRBV5-5
clone size: NA
D gene: NA
J gene: TRBJ1-1

CDR3 DNA: TGTGCCAGCAGTTTATGGGGCAGCAAGAACACTGAAGCTTTCTTT
CDR3 protein: CASSLWGSKNTEAFF
V gene: TRBV27
clone size: NA
D gene: NA
J gene: TRBJ1-1

CDR3 DNA: TGTGCCAGCGGGCCGGGGGGCGGCACAGATACGCAGTATTTT
CDR3 protein: CASGPGGGTDTQYF
V gene: TRBV27
clone size: NA
D gene: NA
J gene: TRBJ2-3

CDR3 DNA: TGCGCCAGCAGTTTGGTGCCTAGCGGGGGGGGGTACAATGAGCAGTTCTTC
CDR3 protein: CASSLVPSGGGYNEQFF
V gene: TRBV5-1
clone size: NA
D gene: TRBD2
J gene: TRBJ2-1

CDR3 DNA: TGTGCTAGTGGTTGGGCAAACACTGAAGCTTTCTTT
CDR3 protein: CASGWANTEAFF
V gene: TRBV12-5
clone size: NA
D gene: NA
J gene: TRBJ1-1

CDR3 DNA: TGTGCCAGCCTGGACAGGACTCAGCCCCAGCATTTT
CDR3 protein: CASLDRTQPQHF
V gene: TRBV6-5
clone size: NA
D gene: TRBD1
J gene: TRBJ1-5

CDR3 DNA: TGTGCCAGTAGTGATCGGGACTGGGGGGCTTTCTTT
CDR3 protein: CASSDRDWGAFF
V gene: TRBV19
clone size: NA
D gene: NA
J gene: TRBJ1-1

CDR3 DNA: TGCGCCAGCAGCTTGACAGTGTTTAACTATGGCTACACCTTC
CDR3 protein: CASSLTVFNYGYTF
V gene: TRBV5-1
clone size: NA
D gene: NA
J gene: TRBJ1-2

CDR3 DNA: TGCGCCAGCAGCTATTCAGGGGAGACCTCTGGGGCCAACGTCCTGACTTTC
CDR3 protein: CASSYSGETSGANVLTF
V gene: TRBV5-1
clone size: NA
D gene: NA
J gene: TRBJ2-6

CDR3 DNA: TGCGCCAGCAGCTTGGGACAGTTCTATGGCTACACCTTC
CDR3 protein: CASSLGQFYGYTF
V gene: TRBV5-1
clone size: NA
D gene: NA
J gene: TRBJ1-2

CDR3 DNA: TGTGCCAGCAGCGTAGTGGGGGGGGGCACCTACAATGAGCAGTTCTTC
CDR3 protein: CASSVVGGGTYNEQFF
V gene: TRBV9
clone size: NA
D gene: NA
J gene: TRBJ2-1

CDR3 DNA: TGTGCCAGCAGCCAAGTTCCCGAAGAGCAGTACTTC
CDR3 protein: CASSQVPEEQYF
V gene: TRBV4-2
clone size: NA
D gene: NA
J gene: TRBJ2-5

CDR3 DNA: TGTTCCAGCAGCAGAGACAGTCCGAACACTGAAGCTTTCTTT
CDR3 protein: CSSSRDSPNTEAFF
V gene: TRBV7-9
clone size: NA
D gene: NA
J gene: TRBJ1-1

CDR3 DNA: TGTGCCAGTAGTTACCGAGCCGGGACAGGGGTACATGCTTTCTTT
CDR3 protein: CASSYRAGTGVHAFF
V gene: TRBV19
clone size: NA
D gene: TRBD1
J gene: TRBJ1-1

CDR3 DNA: TGTGCCAGCAGCCAGCAGACGGCGGACACCATATATTTT
CDR3 protein: CASSQQTADTIYF
V gene: TRBV14
clone size: NA
D gene: NA
J gene: TRBJ1-3

CDR3 DNA: TGTGCCAGCAGTTTTAACAATGAGCAGTTCTTC
CDR3 protein: CASSFNNEQFF
V gene: TRBV27
clone size: NA
D gene: NA
J gene: TRBJ2-1

CDR3 DNA: TGTGCCAGCAGTCCTCAGGGGATTGAAGCTTTCTTT
CDR3 protein: CASSPQGIEAFF
V gene: TRBV25-1
clone size: NA
D gene: NA
J gene: TRBJ1-1

CDR3 DNA: TGTGCCAGCAGCCTCCCGGTGGTGTGGTATGGCTACACCTTC
CDR3 protein: CASSLPVVWYGYTF
V gene: TRBV6-6
clone size: NA
D gene: NA
J gene: TRBJ1-2

CDR3 DNA: TGTGCCAGTAGAAGCCTAAATAAAGCAGATACGCAGTATTTT
CDR3 protein: CASRSLNKADTQYF
V gene: TRBV19
clone size: NA
D gene: NA
J gene: TRBJ2-3

CDR3 DNA: TGTGCCAGCAGGGCAGGGCGACCTGGAAACACCATATATTTT
CDR3 protein: CASRAGRPGNTIYF
V gene: TRBV6-6
clone size: NA
D gene: NA
J gene: TRBJ1-3

CDR3 DNA: TGTGCCAGTAGTAATGGGGTACGGGAGTCTGGGGCCAACGTCCTGACTTTC
CDR3 protein: CASSNGVRESGANVLTF
V gene: TRBV19
clone size: NA
D gene: NA
J gene: TRBJ2-6

CDR3 DNA: TGTGCCAGCAGGGCGCAGGAGGTTTCCTCTGGGGAGCAGTACTTC
CDR3 protein: CASRAQEVSSGEQYF
V gene: TRBV6-5
clone size: NA
D gene: NA
J gene: TRBJ2-7

CDR3 DNA: TGTGCCAGCAGCCCGGGTGGAGGGGGCTACTACGAGCAGTACTTC
CDR3 protein: CASSPGGGGYYEQYF
V gene: TRBV5-6
clone size: NA
D gene: NA
J gene: TRBJ2-7